This T cell receptor beta chain was captured by sequencing in a study of blood T cell repertoires in COVID-19. Profiled with immunoSEQ multiplex PCR; TCRdb holds only in-frame clones, not every one. The table has 90,000 to 120,000 clones, about 85% seen once; the top ten hold just over 4%. The germline V gene has CDR1 MNHEY and CDR2 SVGEGT. J lost 2 bases, V lost 0 bases, and 2 bases had no gene match. The CDR3 has 16 residues. The chain couples TRBV6-2 or TRBV6-3 to TRBJ1-5; 9 bases agree with TRBD1. The receptor was isolated from a woman aged 70 to 79 with acute or convalescent COVID-19. The sequencing sample was made of peripheral blood. CDR3 nucleotide sequence: TGTGCCAGCAGTTACTCGACAGGGGGTGGCAATCAGCCCCAGCATTTT. Its protein is CASSYSTGGGNQPQHF.